The entry that follows covers one TCR beta chain sequence. The sample originates from a study of blood T cell repertoires in COVID-19. As for the study in general: Sites in the United States, Italy and Spain provided acute and convalescent COVID-19 samples. T cells, B-cell-depleted T cells, or PBMCs provided the cDNA or gDNA that served as material.

With 5 bases clipped from V and 0 bases from J, the junction kept 4 bases outside the gene matches. The V gene's germline CDR1 is SNHLY and CDR2 FYNNEI. The CDR3 runs 15 residues. In the authors' methods: Amplification of reference gene primers provided the estimated nucleated cell counts. Method: immunoSEQ multiplex PCR; TCRdb's copy keeps in-frame clones and lacks some. For V, J and clone size, that table is used; D and trimming come from the DNA. The sample includes a few hundred thousand clones, roughly 86% of them seen just once. This receptor was obtained from a man between 18 and 35 years old with active or convalescent COVID-19. The sample consisted of peripheral blood. V is TRBV2 and J is TRBJ1-5; 7 bases are shared with TRBD1. The DNA for the CDR3 is TGTGCCAGCAGTCGAGGGACAGATAGCAATCAGCCCCAGCATTTT. Encoded protein: CASSRGTDSNQPQHF.